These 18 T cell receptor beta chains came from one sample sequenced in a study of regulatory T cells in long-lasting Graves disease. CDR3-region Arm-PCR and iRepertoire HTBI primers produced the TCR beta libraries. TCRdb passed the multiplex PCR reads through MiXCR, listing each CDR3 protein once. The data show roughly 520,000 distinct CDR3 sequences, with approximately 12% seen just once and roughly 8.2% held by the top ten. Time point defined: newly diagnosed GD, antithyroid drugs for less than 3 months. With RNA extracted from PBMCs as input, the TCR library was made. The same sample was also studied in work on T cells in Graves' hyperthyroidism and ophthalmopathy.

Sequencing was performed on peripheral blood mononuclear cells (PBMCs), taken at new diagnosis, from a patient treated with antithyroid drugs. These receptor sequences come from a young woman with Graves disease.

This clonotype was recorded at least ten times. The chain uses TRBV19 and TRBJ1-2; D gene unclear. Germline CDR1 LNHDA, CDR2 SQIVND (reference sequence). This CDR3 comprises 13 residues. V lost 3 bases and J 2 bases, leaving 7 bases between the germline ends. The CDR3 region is CASSMWRNYGYTF. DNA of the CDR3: TGTGCCAGTAGTATGTGGCGGAACTATGGCTACACCTTC.

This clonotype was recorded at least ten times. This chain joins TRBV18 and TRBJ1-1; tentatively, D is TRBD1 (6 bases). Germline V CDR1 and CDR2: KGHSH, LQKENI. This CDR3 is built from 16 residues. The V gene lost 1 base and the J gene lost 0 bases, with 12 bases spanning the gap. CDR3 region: CASSPRGGGMNTEAFF. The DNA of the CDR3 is TGTGCCAGCTCACCACGGGGGGGGGGCATGAACACTGAAGCTTTCTTT. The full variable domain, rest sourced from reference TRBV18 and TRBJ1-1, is NAGVMQNPRHLVRRRGQEARLRCSPMKGHSHVYWYRQLPEEGLKFMVYLQKENIIDESGMPKERFSAEFPKEGPSILRIQQVVRGDSAAYFCASSPRGGGMNTEAFFGQGTRLTVV.

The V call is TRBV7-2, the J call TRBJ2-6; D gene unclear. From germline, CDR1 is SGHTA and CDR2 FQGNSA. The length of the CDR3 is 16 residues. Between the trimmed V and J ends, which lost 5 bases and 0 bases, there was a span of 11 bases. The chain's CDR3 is CASSDRPISGANVLTF. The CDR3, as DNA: TGTGCCAGCAGCGATAGACCGATCTCTGGGGCCAACGTCCTGACTTTC.

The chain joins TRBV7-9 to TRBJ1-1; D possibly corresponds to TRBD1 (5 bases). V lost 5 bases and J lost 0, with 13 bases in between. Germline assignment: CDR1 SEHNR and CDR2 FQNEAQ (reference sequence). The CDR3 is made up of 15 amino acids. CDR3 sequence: CASSPGRYLNTEAFF. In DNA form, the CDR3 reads TGTGCCAGCAGCCCAGGGAGGTACCTGAACACTGAAGCTTTCTTT.

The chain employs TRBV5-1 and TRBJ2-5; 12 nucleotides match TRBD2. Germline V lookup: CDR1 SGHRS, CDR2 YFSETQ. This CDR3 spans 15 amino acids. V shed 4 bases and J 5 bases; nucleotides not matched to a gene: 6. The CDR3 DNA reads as TGCGCCAGCAGCGGACGACTAGCGGGAGTGGAGACCCAGTACTTC. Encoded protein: CASSGRLAGVETQYF.

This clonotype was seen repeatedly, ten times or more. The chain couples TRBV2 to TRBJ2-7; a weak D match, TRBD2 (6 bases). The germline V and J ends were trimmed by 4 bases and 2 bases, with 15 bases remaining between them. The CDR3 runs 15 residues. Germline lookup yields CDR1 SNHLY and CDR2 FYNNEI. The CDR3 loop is CASSGYSSAPYEQYF. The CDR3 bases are TGTGCCAGCAGTGGCTACTCTAGCGCCCCCTACGAGCAGTACTTC.

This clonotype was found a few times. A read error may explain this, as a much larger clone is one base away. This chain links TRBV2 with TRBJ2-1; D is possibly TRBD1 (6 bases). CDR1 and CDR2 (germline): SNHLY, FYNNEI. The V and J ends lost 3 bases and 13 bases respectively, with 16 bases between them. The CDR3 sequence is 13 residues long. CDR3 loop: CASSDKGEETQFF. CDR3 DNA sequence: TGTGCCAGCAGTGACAAGGGGGAAGAGACCCAGTTCTTC.

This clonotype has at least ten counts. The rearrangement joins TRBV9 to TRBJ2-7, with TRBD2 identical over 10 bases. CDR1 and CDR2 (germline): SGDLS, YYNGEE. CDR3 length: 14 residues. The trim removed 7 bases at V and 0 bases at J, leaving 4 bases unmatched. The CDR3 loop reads CASGTSAYSYEQYF. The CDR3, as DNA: TGTGCCAGCGGGACTAGCGCCTACTCCTACGAGCAGTACTTC.

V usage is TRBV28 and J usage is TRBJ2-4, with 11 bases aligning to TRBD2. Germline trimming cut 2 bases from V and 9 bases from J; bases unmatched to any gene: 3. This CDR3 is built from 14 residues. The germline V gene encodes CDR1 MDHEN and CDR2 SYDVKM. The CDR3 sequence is CASSLGLAGGIQYF. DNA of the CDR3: TGTGCCAGCAGTTTAGGACTAGCGGGTGGCATTCAGTACTTC.

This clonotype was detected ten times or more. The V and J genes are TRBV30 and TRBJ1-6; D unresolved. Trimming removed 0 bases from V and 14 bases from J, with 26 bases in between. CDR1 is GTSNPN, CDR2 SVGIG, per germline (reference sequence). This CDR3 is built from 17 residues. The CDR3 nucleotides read TGTGCCTGGAGTGTAACCCCCGGGCGGATTATCCCCTTGACCCTCCACTTT. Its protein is CAWSVTPGRIIPLTLHF.

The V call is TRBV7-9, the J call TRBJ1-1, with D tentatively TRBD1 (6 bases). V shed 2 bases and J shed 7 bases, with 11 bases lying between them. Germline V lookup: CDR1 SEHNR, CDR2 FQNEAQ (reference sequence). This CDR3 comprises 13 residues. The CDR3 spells CASSLRGQDEAFF. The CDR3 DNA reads TGTGCCAGCAGCTTACGGGGGCAAGATGAAGCTTTCTTT.

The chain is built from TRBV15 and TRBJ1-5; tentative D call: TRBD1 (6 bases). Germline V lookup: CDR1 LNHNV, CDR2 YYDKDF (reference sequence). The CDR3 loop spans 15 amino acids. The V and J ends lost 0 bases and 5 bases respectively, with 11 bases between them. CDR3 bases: TGTGCCACCAGCAGAGATGCACAGGGCCATCAGCCCCAGCATTTT. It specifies CATSRDAQGHQPQHF.

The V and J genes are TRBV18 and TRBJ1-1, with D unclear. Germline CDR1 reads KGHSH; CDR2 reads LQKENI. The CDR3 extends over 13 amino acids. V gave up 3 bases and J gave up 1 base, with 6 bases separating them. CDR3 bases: TGTGCCAGCTCACCCGCCCAGAACACTGAAGCTTTCTTT. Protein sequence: CASSPAQNTEAFF. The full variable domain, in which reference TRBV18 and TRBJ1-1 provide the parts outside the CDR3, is NAGVMQNPRHLVRRRGQEARLRCSPMKGHSHVYWYRQLPEEGLKFMVYLQKENIIDESGMPKERFSAEFPKEGPSILRIQQVVRGDSAAYFCASSPAQNTEAFFGQGTRLTVV.

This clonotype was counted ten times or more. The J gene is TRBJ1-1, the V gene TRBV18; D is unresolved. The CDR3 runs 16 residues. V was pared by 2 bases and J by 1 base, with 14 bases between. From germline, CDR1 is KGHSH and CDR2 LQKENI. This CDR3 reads CASSPGVSFWNTEAFF. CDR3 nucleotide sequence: TGTGCCAGCTCACCAGGGGTATCCTTCTGGAACACTGAAGCTTTCTTT.

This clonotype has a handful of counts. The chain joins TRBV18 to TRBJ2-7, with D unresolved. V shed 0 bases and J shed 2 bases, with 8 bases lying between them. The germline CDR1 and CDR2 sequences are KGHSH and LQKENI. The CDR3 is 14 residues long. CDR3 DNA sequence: TGTGCCAGCTCACCACCCACGGACCCCTACGAGCAGTACTTC. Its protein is CASSPPTDPYEQYF.

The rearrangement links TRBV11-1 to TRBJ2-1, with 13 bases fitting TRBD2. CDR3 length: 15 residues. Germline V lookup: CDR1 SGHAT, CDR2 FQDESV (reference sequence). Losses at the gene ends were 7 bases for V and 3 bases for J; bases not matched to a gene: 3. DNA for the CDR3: TGTGCCAGCACCCGGACTAGCGGGAGCTACAATGAGCAGTTCTTC. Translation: CASTRTSGSYNEQFF.

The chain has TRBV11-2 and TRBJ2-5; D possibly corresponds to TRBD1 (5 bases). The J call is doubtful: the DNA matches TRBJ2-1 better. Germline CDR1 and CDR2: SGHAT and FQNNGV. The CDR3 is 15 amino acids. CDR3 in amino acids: CASSTTALGYNEQFF. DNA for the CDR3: TGTGCCAGCAGCACGACAGCCCTGGGGTACAATGAGCAGTTCTTC.

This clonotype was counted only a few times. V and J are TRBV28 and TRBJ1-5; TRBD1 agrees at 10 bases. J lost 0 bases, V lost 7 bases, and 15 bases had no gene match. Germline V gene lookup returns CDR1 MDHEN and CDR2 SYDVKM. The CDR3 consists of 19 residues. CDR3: CASTELPGQGTYSNQPQHF. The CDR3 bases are TGTGCCAGCACCGAACTTCCGGGACAGGGGACATATAGCAATCAGCCCCAGCATTTT.